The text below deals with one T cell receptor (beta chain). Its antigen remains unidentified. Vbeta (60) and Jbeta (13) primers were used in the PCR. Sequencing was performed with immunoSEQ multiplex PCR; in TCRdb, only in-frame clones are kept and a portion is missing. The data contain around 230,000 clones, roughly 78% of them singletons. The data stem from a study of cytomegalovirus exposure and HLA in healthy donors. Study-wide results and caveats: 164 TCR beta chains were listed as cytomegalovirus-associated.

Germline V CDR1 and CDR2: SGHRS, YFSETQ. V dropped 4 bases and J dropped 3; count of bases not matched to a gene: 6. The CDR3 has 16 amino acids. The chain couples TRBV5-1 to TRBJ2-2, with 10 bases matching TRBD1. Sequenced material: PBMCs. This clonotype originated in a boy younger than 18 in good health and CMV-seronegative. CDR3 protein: CASSLRQGADTGELFF. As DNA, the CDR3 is TGCGCCAGCAGCCTAAGACAGGGGGCGGACACCGGGGAGCTGTTTTTT.